A single T cell receptor (beta chain) is shown here with its context. What it recognizes is unknown. There are 14 residues in the CDR3. Trimming removed 5 bases from V and 2 bases from J; junction bases left unmatched: 5. Germline V gives CDR1 SGHTA, CDR2 FQGTGA. The data originate from a study of Tregs in tolerant kidney transplant recipients. Clones were read by immunoSEQ multiplex PCR, and TCRdb kept only the in-frame ones, dropping some. The table lists 240,000 or so clones, around 82% of them singletons. Findings and caveats of the study: No direct test of biological reproducibility was done here. Activated donor B cell expansion appeared to reveal the most relevant donor-specific TCRbeta repertoire.

Sequenced: CD4+ T cells from blood. The clonotype was recovered from a human donor in good health. This chain connects TRBV7-3 to TRBJ2-7, with TRBD1 identical over 8 bases. Here the CDR3 reads CASSPGQVPYEQYF. In DNA form, the CDR3 reads TGTGCCAGCAGCCCGGGACAGGTCCCCTACGAGCAGTACTTC.